This TCR beta chain was sequenced in a study of blood T cell repertoires in COVID-19. Deletions cut 5 bases from V and 1 base from J, with 8 bases between. This CDR3 region has 13 residues. CDR1 MNHEY and CDR2 SVGAGI come from the germline V gene. Original processing methods: From reference gene primer amplification, estimates of nucleated cell counts were derived. Measured with immunoSEQ multiplex PCR; TCRdb has only the in-frame clones, and not every one. From that table come the V and J calls and clone size; the DNA was used to work out D and trimming. The sample carries more than 120,000 clones, around 87% recorded once.

The chain uses TRBV6-5 and TRBJ1-2; maybe TRBD1 (5 bases). This TCR was recovered from a man aged 50 to 59 who had recovered from COVID-19. The sequenced sample consisted of peripheral blood. The CDR3 protein is CASSPTVNYGYTF. The CDR3 DNA reads TGTGCCAGCAGTCCGACAGTTAACTATGGCTACACCTTC.